One and the same sample provided the 8 T cell receptor beta chains below, sequenced in a study of blood T cell repertoires in COVID-19. Measured with immunoSEQ multiplex PCR; TCRdb has only the in-frame clones, and not every one. Of approximately 300,000 clones in the sample, around nine tenths were seen once. Material: PBMCs or T cells enriched from blood (not recorded which). These receptors were collected from a woman in her twenties or thirties who had recovered from COVID-19.

This clone was detected once. The chain joins TRBV10-3 to TRBJ2-7; 9 nucleotides agree with TRBD1. The CDR3 length is 15 residues. Germline values: CDR1 ENHRY, CDR2 SYGVKD. Trimming at V came to 6 bases and at J to 6 bases, leaving 12 bases not matched to a gene. CDR3 sequence (DNA): TGTGCCATCAGGGCAGCGGGACAGGGCCTAAGCGAGCAGTACTTC. Translating gives CAIRAAGQGLSEQYF.

This clone was counted only a few times. The chain employs TRBV6-5 and TRBJ1-2; tentative D call: TRBD1 (6 bases). CDR3 length: 15 residues. From germline, CDR1 is MNHEY and CDR2 SVGAGI. The V end was cut by 0 bases, the J end by 4 bases, with 12 bases between. Here the CDR3 reads CASSYSTGQSYGYTF. The CDR3 region has the DNA TGTGCCAGCAGTTACTCGACCGGACAGAGCTATGGCTACACCTTC.

This rearrangement joins TRBV7-2 to TRBJ1-5; tentatively, D is TRBD1 (5 bases). The V and J ends lost 5 bases and 4 bases respectively, with 15 bases between them. The V gene's germline CDR1 is SGHTA and CDR2 FQGNSA. CDR3 length: 15 amino acids. CDR3 amino acids: CASSPRLGGNQPQHF. The CDR3 DNA is TGTGCCAGCAGCCCCCGGCTTGGGGGGAATCAGCCCCAGCATTTT.

The chain couples TRBV2 to TRBJ1-1; 8 bases map to TRBD1. Unmatched junction bases numbered 7, after V lost 6 bases and J lost 1 base. Germline CDR1 is SNHLY and CDR2 is FYNNEI. The CDR3 contains 15 residues. The CDR3 DNA follows: TGTGCCAGCAGGGGCCGGACAGGGCGGAACACTGAAGCTTTCTTT. Amino acids: CASRGRTGRNTEAFF.

CDR3 sequence: CASSYTGGEQYF. The CDR3 coding sequence is TGTGCCAGCAGTTACACGGGGGGCGAGCAGTACTTC. The chain uses TRBV6-6 and TRBJ2-7, with TRBD2 identical over 7 bases. With V trimmed by 2 bases and J by 6 bases, 1 base remained unmatched. The germline V gene has CDR1 MNHNY and CDR2 SVGAGI (reference sequence). The CDR3 length is 12 residues.

The chain combines TRBV2 with TRBJ2-1, with TRBD1 identical over 7 bases. Germline lookup yields CDR1 SNHLY and CDR2 FYNNEI. V lost 2 bases to trimming and J lost 2 bases; unmatched junction nucleotides: 6. The CDR3 has 16 amino acids. CDR3 DNA sequence: TGTGCCAGCAGTGAAAGGGGGCACGGGACCTACAATGAGCAGTTCTTC. Translation gives CASSERGHGTYNEQFF.

Written as DNA, the CDR3 is TGTGCCAGCAGCTTACGCCCCTATAACAGGGGAGAGGTCTATGGCTACACCTTC. Translated, it gives CASSLRPYNRGEVYGYTF. The V and J genes are TRBV7-3 and TRBJ1-2, with 7 bases aligning to TRBD1. Germline loops: CDR1 SGHTA, CDR2 FQGTGA. The CDR3 has 18 amino acids. With 2 bases clipped from V and 4 bases from J, the junction kept 16 bases outside the gene matches.

The J gene is TRBJ1-1, the V gene TRBV11-3, with TRBD1 matching over 7 bases. Unmatched junction bases numbered 6, after V lost 5 bases and J lost 0 bases. The CDR3 covers 15 residues. The V gene's germline CDR1 is SGHNT and CDR2 YENEEA. The chain's CDR3 is CASSTSGGLNTEAFF. The CDR3 DNA reads as TGTGCCAGCAGCACCTCAGGGGGTCTGAACACTGAAGCTTTCTTT.